This T cell receptor beta chain was identified during a study of cytomegalovirus exposure and HLA in healthy donors. Both 60 Vbeta primers and 13 Jbeta primers went into the PCR. Method: immunoSEQ multiplex PCR; TCRdb's copy keeps in-frame clones and lacks some. Here the sample spans roughly 130,000 clones, approximately 86% being singletons. To note about this clone: Its antigen is unknown.

Study conclusions and caveats: The investigators catalogued 150 or so TCR beta chains as cytomegalovirus-associated.

V was clipped by 6 bases and J by 6 bases; unmatched bases: 5. In germline, CDR1 is MNHEY, CDR2 SMNVEV (reference sequence). The length of the CDR3 is 14 residues. The sequence was obtained from a woman between 35 and 50 years old in good health and CMV-seronegative. The sample comprised PBMCs. V usage is TRBV27 and J usage is TRBJ1-4; TRBD1 aligns across 9 bases. CDR3 DNA: TGTGCCAGCAGGCATAGACAGGGGGATGAAAAACTGTTTTTT. This codes for CASRHRQGDEKLFF.